This T cell receptor beta chain was sequenced in a study of CD8 T cells in ankylosing spondylitis. Using its own MiXCR run on the 5' RACE reads, TCRdb lists one record per CDR3 protein. Of about 30,000 distinct CDR3 sequences in the sample, approximately 14% are singletons; the top ten hold approximately 35%. This clonotype was counted between two and nine times. There are 14 residues in the CDR3. Germline-derived CDR1 and CDR2 are SGHAT and FQNNGV. V was clipped by 5 bases and J by 5 bases, with 15 bases between them. J is TRBJ2-5 and V is TRBV11-2; no firm D call. The sequencing sample was made of blood. The source of this sequence is a male donor with ankylosing spondylitis or in good health (not recorded which). CDR3 DNA sequence: TGTGCCAGCAGCCCCGCTCCCGGGCGGGAGACCCAGTACTTC. This encodes CASSPAPGRETQYF.